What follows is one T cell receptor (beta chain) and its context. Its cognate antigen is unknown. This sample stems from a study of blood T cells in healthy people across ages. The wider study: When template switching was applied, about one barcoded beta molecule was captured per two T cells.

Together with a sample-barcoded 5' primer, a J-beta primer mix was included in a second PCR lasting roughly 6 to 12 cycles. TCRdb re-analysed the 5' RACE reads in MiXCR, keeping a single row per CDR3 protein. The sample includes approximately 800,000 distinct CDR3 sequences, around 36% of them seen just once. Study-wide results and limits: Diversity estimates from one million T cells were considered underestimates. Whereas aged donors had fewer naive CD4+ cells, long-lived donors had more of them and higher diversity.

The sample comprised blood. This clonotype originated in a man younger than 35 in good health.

The CDR3 protein is CASSPTTGGTYGYTF. CDR3 nucleotide sequence: TGTGCCAGCTCACCAACAACAGGGGGCACCTATGGCTACACCTTC. The chain links TRBV18 to TRBJ1-2, with 9 bases aligning to TRBD1. The CDR3 extends over 15 amino acids. Germline CDR1 reads KGHSH; CDR2 reads LQKENI. V lost 2 bases and J lost 4; bases outside the gene matches: 5.